This T cell receptor beta chain was captured in a study of PD-1 blockade in mismatch repair-deficient tumors. Study information: Enrolled 2013-2016, patients had progressing, pretreated mismatch repair-deficient cancers of 12 types.

On this clone itself: The antigen is unknown.

Study-level results: Tumor-resident clones, often undetectable pretreatment in blood, expanded then contracted after pembrolizumab.

V was cut by 6 bases and J by 5 bases, with 13 bases left in between. The V gene's germline CDR1 is WNHNN and CDR2 SYGVQD (reference sequence). The CDR3 runs 14 residues. Measured with immunoSEQ multiplex PCR; TCRdb has only the in-frame clones, and not every one. The sample consists of around 68,000 clones, around 73% of them appearing once. The V gene is TRBV10-1, the J gene TRBJ1-4, with D possibly TRBD1 on 5 matching bases. The sequences come from peripheral blood, collected 2 weeks after starting pembrolizumab. This TCR derives from an adult with mismatch repair-deficient cancer. The chain's CDR3 is CASRTQDLNEKLFF. The CDR3 coding sequence is TGCGCCAGCAGGACACAGGACCTAAATGAAAAACTGTTTTTT.